This T cell receptor beta chain was sequenced during a study of shared clonotypes between healthy human individuals. Background on the study: The donor group consisted of a couple of women and a few men, aged 18 to 49.

This clone was seen only a few times. The deep-level immunoSEQ assay was used. The sequencing of unsorted PBMC DNA took place on ten immunoSEQ deep assay plates. Assay: immunoSEQ multiplex PCR; the TCRdb copy retains only in-frame clones and omits some. Here the sample spans about 450,000 clones, roughly 83% being singletons. None of the donors, who were healthy HIV-negative adults, had recently had acute infections or vaccinations. The source material was PBMCs. The sequence was collected from a middle-aged woman in good health. Some clones in this sample may be carry-over from other donors' samples.

For the CDR3, the DNA is TGTGCCTGGAGTGTAGGGGGGGATCAGCCCCAGCATTTT. This codes for CAWSVGGDQPQHF. The chain joins TRBV30 to TRBJ1-5, with TRBD1 as a possible D gene (6 bases). The CDR3 consists of 13 residues. CDR1 and CDR2 from the germline V gene are GTSNPN and SVGIG (reference sequence). V was pared by 0 bases and J by 5 bases, with 8 bases between.